These 8 T cell receptor beta chains were all obtained from the same sample, sequenced in a study of T cells after yellow fever vaccination. From the 5' RACE reads, TCRdb called clonotypes with MiXCR, one entry per CDR3 protein. The data show a few hundred thousand distinct CDR3 sequences, with over 10% seen just once and about 0.51% held by the top ten. The sequenced sample was CD4+ T cells sorted from PBMCs, obtained 45 days after the yellow fever booster vaccination. Source of these receptors: a man aged 25-45 years who received the YFV17D yellow fever vaccine.

In its sample, this clonotype was seen a few times. The genes are TRBV20-1 and TRBJ2-3; the D gene is possibly TRBD2 (7 bases). The V and J ends lost 8 bases and 2 bases respectively, with 14 bases between them. This CDR3 comprises 13 residues. Per germline, CDR1 DFQATT and CDR2 SNEGSKA (reference sequence). For the CDR3, the DNA is TGCAGTTTGGGGGGGGGCCCCACAGATACGCAGTATTTT. This translates into CSLGGGPTDTQYF.

In its sample, this clonotype was seen many times. CDR3 bases: TGCGCCAGCAGCTTGGTCGGGGACAGGGTCAATGAGCAGTTCTTC. It translates to CASSLVGDRVNEQFF. This chain connects TRBV5-1 to TRBJ2-1, with TRBD1 identical over 9 bases. Per germline, CDR1 SGHRS and CDR2 YFSETQ. V dropped 0 bases and J dropped 6; count of bases not matched to a gene: 4. The CDR3 is 15 residues long.

This clonotype was seen only once. The chain uses TRBV18 and TRBJ1-5; D remains ambiguous. Germline lookup yields CDR1 KGHSH and CDR2 LQKENI. V gave up 2 bases and J gave up 7 bases, with 12 bases separating them. This CDR3 is 14 amino acids long. CDR3 nucleotides: TGTGCCAGCTCACCAGTGGACCGATTACAGCCCCAGCATTTT. It is translated as CASSPVDRLQPQHF.

The chain uses TRBV6-5 and TRBJ1-2; a possible D gene is TRBD1 (5 bases). With 0 bases removed from V and 8 bases from J, the gap between germline ends came to 16 bases. This CDR3 is 15 amino acids long. Germline V CDR1 and CDR2: MNHEY, SVGAGI. The CDR3 DNA is TGTGCCAGCAGTTACTCTTTTGACAGCAAGGGGGGCTACACCTTC. Translated: CASSYSFDSKGGYTF.

This clonotype was seen more than once but under ten times. V usage is TRBV12-3 or TRBV12-4 and J usage is TRBJ2-5; D unclear. This CDR3 has 13 residues. V lost 0 bases to trimming and J lost 4 bases, with 6 bases between them. The CDR3 loop reads CASSLARAETQYF. The CDR3 region has the DNA TGTGCCAGCAGTTTAGCCCGTGCAGAGACCCAGTACTTC.

The table lists this clonotype with a few counts. The chain carries TRBV6-5 and TRBJ2-3; the D gene is possibly TRBD2 (6 bases). The CDR3 contains 15 residues. Trimming left V 2 bases short and J 2 bases short, with 11 bases between. The germline CDR1 and CDR2 sequences are MNHEY and SVGAGI. CDR3 sequence: CASSYGLANTDTQYF. The CDR3 nucleotides read TGTGCCAGCAGTTACGGTCTAGCGAACACAGATACGCAGTATTTT.

V usage is TRBV7-2 and J usage is TRBJ2-1; 9 bases agree with TRBD2. The ends lost 6 bases at V and 10 bases at J; junction bases unmatched: 16. This CDR3 spans 16 amino acids. Germline-derived CDR1 and CDR2 are SGHTA and FQGNSA. In nucleotides, the CDR3 is TGTGCCAGCAGGCGTAAGCGGGAGGTTGGCTCCGTAGAGCAGTTCTTC. Translated, it gives CASRRKREVGSVEQFF.

This clonotype was observed a handful of times. The chain couples TRBV7-2 to TRBJ2-7, with TRBD2 matching 9 bases. This CDR3 is 14 amino acids long. Germline V gives CDR1 SGHTA, CDR2 FQGNSA. V was clipped by 5 bases and J by 6 bases; unmatched bases: 8. In DNA form, the CDR3 reads TGTGCCAGCAGCCGCTTAGCGGGAGACGGCGAGCAGTACTTC. Translating it yields CASSRLAGDGEQYF.